This T cell receptor beta chain was profiled in a study of regulatory and conventional T cells in RAG deficiency. Study-level results: RAG-deficient patients showed markedly lower Shannon entropy and higher Simpson indices than control T-cell subsets. Omenn syndrome and CID/AS patients had roughly 100-fold fewer unique Treg TCR beta sequences, versus approximately 9.6-fold elsewhere. Omenn CD25-high CD127-low cells may be activated cells, not true Tregs. Shorter CDR3s in all patient subsets; >75% Treg-Tconv overlap in Omenn.

Genomic DNA came from blood regulatory T cells gated CD4+ CD25-high CD127-low. The CDR3 is 12 amino acids. Trimming removed 6 bases at V and 7 bases at J, with 12 bases between. The germline V gene has CDR1 MDHEN and CDR2 SYDVKM. Data came from immunoSEQ multiplex PCR; TCRdb stores just in-frame clones and leaves some out. The table has roughly 19,000 clones, 80% to 90% seen once. Points on this clone: Its specificity is unknown.

These data also formed part of another study, on regulatory T cells. Per that paper: The primer mix had 52 TRBV and 13 TRBJ primers.

The sample consisted of Tregs sorted from blood. The genes are TRBV28 and TRBJ1-2; D not resolved. The source is a human donor in good health. As DNA, the CDR3 is TGTGCCAGCAGCCTCCTCGGTCCTGGCTACACCTTC. Its protein product is CASSLLGPGYTF.